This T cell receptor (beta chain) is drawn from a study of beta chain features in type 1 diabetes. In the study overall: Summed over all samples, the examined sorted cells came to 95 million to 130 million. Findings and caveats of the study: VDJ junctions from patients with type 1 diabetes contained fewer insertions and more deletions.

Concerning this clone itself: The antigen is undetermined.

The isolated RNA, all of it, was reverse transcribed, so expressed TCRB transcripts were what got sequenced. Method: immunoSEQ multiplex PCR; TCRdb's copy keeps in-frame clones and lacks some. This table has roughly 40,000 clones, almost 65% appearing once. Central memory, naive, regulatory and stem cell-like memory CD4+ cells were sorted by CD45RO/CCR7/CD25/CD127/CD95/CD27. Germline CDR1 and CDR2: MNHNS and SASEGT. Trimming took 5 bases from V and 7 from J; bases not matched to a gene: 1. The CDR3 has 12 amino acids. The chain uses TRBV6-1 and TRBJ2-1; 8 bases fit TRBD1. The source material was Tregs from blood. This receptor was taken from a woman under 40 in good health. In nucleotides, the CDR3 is TGTGCCAGCAGTCACAGGGGGAATGAGCAGTTCTTC. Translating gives CASSHRGNEQFF.